One TCR beta chain is described in this entry. Its antigen remains undetermined. No base-level quality is on record; no much larger clone is a single base apart. Sequences MDHEN (CDR1) and SYDVKM (CDR2) are obtained from the germline V gene. A distance of 7 bases separates the germline ends of V and J, which lose 5 bases and 0 bases respectively. The cysteine opens and the phenylalanine closes a CDR3 of 14 amino acids. This entry keeps only the CDR3 DNA: 42 bases, framed from base 1. Preparation of the library involved the immunoSEQ multiplex PCR assay. Processing in the source paper ran as follows. To diagnose cytomegalovirus status from the catalog of TCR beta chain sequences, a statistical classification framework was built. Drawn from immuneACCESS, this table holds only the in-frame rearrangements with V and J called that TCRdb kept. Clones are partly lost; checked studies trace under half to an unresolved V gene and leave the rest unexplained. That table furnishes V, J and clone size, whereas the DNA furnished D and trimming. The sample contains fewer than 200,000 clones, around 81% of them found a single time. The leading ten clones occupy about 3% of the sample.

Separate from the approximately 670-subject first cohort, the validation cohort of roughly 110 subjects was the group to which the donors belonged. These data come from a study of cytomegalovirus exposure and HLA in healthy donors (dated by TCRdb to about 2017). Regarding the study in general: According to a later analysis, the roughly 130 validation repertoires were produced on the same platform as the roughly 700 repertoires of the first cohort. The study combined high-throughput TCR immunosequencing, statistical association of individual TCRs with disease status, and machine learning to predict cytomegalovirus infection status. Besides the first cohort of under 700 subjects, a separate validation cohort made up of some 110 different subjects was used. The study aimed to test whether signatures of past pathogen exposure could be identified by cataloging public T cell receptors.

Findings and caveats that apply to the study as a whole: Subsequent analysis determined that TCRs grouped into clusters in the first cohort also showed a tendency toward co-occurrence across the roughly 130 validation repertoires, and approximately 93% of cluster scores exceeded 0. In both the original and validation cohorts, the classifier was reported to diagnose cytomegalovirus status with high specificity and sensitivity. In the study, 150 to 200 TCR beta chains were listed as associated with cytomegalovirus. The authors suggested that the approach could potentially be generalized to other disease states and immunological phenotypes. Most TCR sequences were observed very rarely across donors, whereas some public TCRs were present in many individuals. A later analysis had no HLA typing for the validation cohort, so co-occurrence there was scored across all 110 or so repertoires. In vitro tests confirmed that a few of the cytomegalovirus-associated TCR beta chains recognize cytomegalovirus antigens.

The V gene is TRBV28 and the J gene is TRBJ1-4; the D gene is unclear. The sequence came from a woman under 30 in good health and CMV-seropositive. Sequenced input: PBMCs. The bases read TGTGCCAGCAGTATCCCGGCAACTAATGAAAAACTGTTTTTT. Its translation is CASSIPATNEKLFF.